The TCR beta chain described here comes from a study of CD8+ T cells in alopecia areata. Study results and limitations: Researchers report lesional scalp, most notably alopecia totalis/universalis, outstripped normal scalp in clonality. Scalp sequencing also captures normal skin's resident alphabeta T cells. Patients displayed less clarity in TCR sharing than mice, a finding possibly related to HLA.

Sorting from PBMCs produced CD4+ and CD8+ T cells. CDR1 MDHEN and CDR2 SYDVKM come from the germline V gene. V was trimmed by 4 bases and J by 2 bases, leaving 12 bases between them. The CDR3 runs to 15 residues. This clone was picked up a small number of times. As yet, its antigen is unknown. It was cDNA, reverse transcribed from extracted RNA, that served as the sequencing template. Generated by immunoSEQ multiplex PCR, the TCRdb table keeps only in-frame clones and is missing some. The sample includes 150,000 or so clones, roughly 50% of them seen just once. The sequence came from a human donor in good health. The sample consisted of CD4+ T cells sorted from blood. The chain uses TRBV28 and TRBJ1-5; D is perhaps TRBD1 (5 bases). The DNA of the CDR3 is TGTGCCAGCAGTTCTCAGGGCAGGGGCAATCAGCCCCAGCATTTT. Translation: CASSSQGRGNQPQHF.